This T cell receptor beta chain came from a study of T-cell memory formation after mild COVID-19. CDR3 length: 14 amino acids. Trimming took 4 bases from V and 0 from J, leaving 6 bases between them. Notes on the study in general: Memory cells collected pre-infection included some clones that later responded, suggesting cross-reactive memory joined.

Each CDR3 protein gets one entry after TCRdb re-called the 5' RACE reads with MiXCR. The sample includes approximately 150,000 distinct CDR3 sequences, under 7% seen only once; the top ten take more than 2%. This clonotype was counted at least ten times. No antigen is known for it. The chain is built from TRBV12-3 or TRBV12-4 and TRBJ1-4; D gene unclear. The clonotype originates from an adult woman who had mild COVID-19 (a few samples of this study predate the infection). Cell type and time point are not known. The sequenced material came from PBMCs or a T cell subset sorted from them (not recorded which). CDR3 DNA: TGTGCCAGCAGTTCTTTTACAACTAATGAAAAACTGTTTTTT. The encoded protein is CASSSFTTNEKLFF.